Below, 18 T cell receptor beta chains from the same sample are listed, as sequenced in a study of blood T cell repertoires in COVID-19. Data came from immunoSEQ multiplex PCR; TCRdb stores just in-frame clones and leaves some out. Here the sample spans about 120,000 clones, about 83% being singletons. The sequenced sample was PBMCs or T cells enriched from blood (not recorded which). Receptor source: a woman aged 30 to 39 who had recovered from COVID-19.

This clone is a singleton in its sample. J is TRBJ2-7 and V is TRBV9, with 9 bases lining up with TRBD2. Germline lookup yields CDR1 SGDLS and CDR2 YYNGEE. The length of the CDR3 is 14 residues. V was pared by 3 bases and J by 5 bases, with 6 bases of the junction left unmatched. The DNA for the CDR3 is TGTGCCAGCAGCGCCGCGGGGGGGAGGGACGAGCAGTACTTC. Protein product: CASSAAGGRDEQYF.

The rearrangement uses TRBV29-1 and TRBJ2-5, with a weak D call TRBD1 (6 bases). Germline V gives CDR1 SQVTM, CDR2 ANQGSEA. The ends were cut back, 8 bases at V and 5 bases at J, with 15 bases in the middle. The CDR3 spans 12 residues. CDR3 nucleotide sequence: TGCAGCACCGGACAGTACGGGGAGACCCAGTACTTC. It encodes CSTGQYGETQYF.

This rearrangement joins TRBV5-4 to TRBJ2-3, with a weak D call TRBD1 (5 bases). Between the trimmed V and J ends, which lost 4 bases and 2 bases, there was a span of 14 bases. CDR3 size: 15 residues. From germline, CDR1 is SGHNT and CDR2 YYREEE (reference sequence). The CDR3 here is CASSTLTVDTDTQYF. CDR3 in DNA: TGTGCCAGCAGCACCCTGACAGTAGACACAGATACGCAGTATTTT.

This clone showed up just a few times. This sequence joins TRBV5-1 and TRBJ2-5, with TRBD1 identical over 8 bases. CDR3 length: 17 amino acids. After removal of 0 bases from V and 5 bases from J, the junction contained 12 bases not matched to a gene. Looked up from germline, CDR1 is SGHRS and CDR2 is YFSETQ. In nucleotides, the CDR3 is TGCGCCAGCAGCTTGGGCGCCTGGTCAGGGGGCGAGGAGACCCAGTACTTC. Translating it yields CASSLGAWSGGEETQYF.

This chain links TRBV10-3 with TRBJ2-1; 14 positions agree with TRBD2. Germline-derived CDR1 and CDR2 are ENHRY and SYGVKD. The CDR3 runs to 18 residues. The V and J ends lost 0 bases and 6 bases, in that order; junction bases with no gene match: 7. CDR3 nucleotide sequence: TGTGCCATCAGTGAGTCCCTCGGGACTAGCGGGAGCGGCAATGAGCAGTTCTTC. This encodes CAISESLGTSGSGNEQFF.

A few counts support this clone. V is TRBV19 and J is TRBJ2-3; D is possibly TRBD1 (5 bases). The CDR3 length is 11 residues. Germline loops: CDR1 LNHDA, CDR2 SQIVND (reference sequence). V gave up 7 bases and J gave up 8 bases, with 10 bases separating them. The chain's CDR3 is CASKDKGTQYF. In nucleotides, the CDR3 is TGTGCCAGTAAGGACAAAGGTACGCAGTATTTT.

The chain carries TRBV28 and TRBJ1-1; no reliable D call. The germline V and J ends were trimmed by 6 bases and 1 base, with 9 bases remaining between them. From germline, CDR1 is MDHEN and CDR2 SYDVKM. This CDR3 contains 13 residues. The CDR3 sequence is CASSITANTEAFF. The DNA of the CDR3 is TGTGCCAGCAGCATAACAGCGAACACTGAAGCTTTCTTT.

This chain uses TRBV30 with TRBJ1-5; D may be TRBD1 (6 bases). The germline V gene encodes CDR1 GTSNPN and CDR2 SVGIG (reference sequence). CDR3 length: 12 residues. Trimming cost V 0 bases and J 9 bases, with 9 bases left between them. CDR3 region: CAWSVQTGPQHF. The CDR3 coding sequence is TGTGCCTGGAGTGTACAGACAGGGCCCCAGCATTTT.

The rearrangement uses TRBV21-1 and TRBJ1-1. TRBV21-1 is a pseudogene. The CDR3 contains 15 residues. The CDR3 nucleotides are TGTGCCAGACCGCGCAAGGGTCCGGGGGTGACTGAAGCTTTCTTT. The encoded protein is CARPRKGPGVTEAFF.

This sequence joins TRBV7-2 and TRBJ1-1, with TRBD1 identical over 7 bases. V lost 1 base, J lost 8 bases, and 4 bases stayed unmatched. CDR3 length: 13 amino acids. The germline V gene encodes CDR1 SGHTA and CDR2 FQGNSA. In DNA, the CDR3 is TGTGCCAGCAGCTTAGATTACAGGGGCGAAGCTTTCTTT. Protein product: CASSLDYRGEAFF.

The chain is built from TRBV5-1 and TRBJ1-1; 10 bases match TRBD1. Germline assignment: CDR1 SGHRS and CDR2 YFSETQ. The CDR3 is 17 amino acids. Trimming removed 0 bases from V and 4 bases from J; junction bases left unmatched: 9. In DNA, the CDR3 is TGCGCCAGCAGCTTGGGACAGGGGGCGCGGGGGAGCACTGAAGCTTTCTTT. Translated, it gives CASSLGQGARGSTEAFF. Together with reference TRBV5-1 and TRBJ1-1, the CDR3 gives the full variable domain: KAGVTQTPRYLIKTRGQQVTLSCSPISGHRSVSWYQQTPGQGLQFLFEYFSETQRNKGNFPGRFSGRQFSNSRSEMNVSTLELGDSALYLCASSLGQGARGSTEAFFGQGTRLTVV.

J is TRBJ2-5 and V is TRBV5-4; 7 nucleotides line up with TRBD2. The germline V gene has CDR1 SGHNT and CDR2 YYREEE (reference sequence). J gave up 4 bases and V 0 bases, and 9 bases lay outside the gene matches. This CDR3 has 16 amino acids. The CDR3 loop reads CASSLDLRGGVETQYF. The CDR3 coding sequence is TGTGCCAGCAGCTTGGACCTTAGGGGAGGGGTAGAGACCCAGTACTTC.

This rearrangement joins TRBV7-2 to TRBJ2-2, with D unresolved. V shed 1 base and J shed 4 bases, with 10 bases lying between them. There are 15 residues in the CDR3. The germline CDR1 and CDR2 sequences are SGHTA and FQGNSA. The CDR3 bases are TGTGCCAGCAGCTTAGTTCCAGGCCCCACCGGGGAGCTGTTTTTT. This sequence encodes CASSLVPGPTGELFF.

This sequence joins TRBV5-1 and TRBJ2-4, with 9 bases identical to TRBD1. The CDR3 has 15 residues. CDR1 and CDR2 (germline): SGHRS, YFSETQ. V shed 4 bases and J 8 bases; nucleotides not matched to a gene: 10. CDR3 DNA sequence: TGCGCCAGCAGCGCCGGACAGGGGCGCGGGGACATTCAGTACTTC. It encodes CASSAGQGRGDIQYF.

The CDR3 nucleotides read TGTGCCAGCAGCGTAGGGGTAGCGGGATCGCCGGGCGAGCAGTACTTC. Protein product: CASSVGVAGSPGEQYF. The V call is TRBV9, the J call TRBJ2-7, with 8 bases that match TRBD2. The CDR3 covers 16 residues. V lost 0 bases, J lost 6 bases, and 11 bases stayed unmatched. Germline values: CDR1 SGDLS, CDR2 YYNGEE.

The V and J genes are TRBV24-1 and TRBJ1-5; 10 nucleotides agree with TRBD1. There are 17 residues in the CDR3. Germline assignment: CDR1 KGHDR and CDR2 SFDVKD. The trim removed 4 bases at V and 7 bases at J, leaving 12 bases unmatched. CDR3 amino acids: CATSETGTGDLGQPQHF. DNA of the CDR3: TGTGCCACCAGTGAAACCGGGACAGGGGATTTAGGACAGCCCCAGCATTTT.

This clone was detected once. This chain joins TRBV19 and TRBJ2-1, with 7 bases aligning to TRBD2. V gave up 10 bases and J gave up 0 bases; unmatched junction bases: 15. The CDR3 totals 17 residues. Germline V gives CDR1 LNHDA, CDR2 SQIVND (reference sequence). CDR3 in amino acids: CATGGGPGLGSYNEQFF. In DNA form, the CDR3 reads TGTGCCACTGGGGGGGGACCAGGGCTGGGCTCCTACAATGAGCAGTTCTTC.

CDR3 sequence: CAISGQGINQPQHF. The CDR3, as DNA: TGTGCCATCAGCGGACAGGGGATCAATCAGCCCCAGCATTTT. This chain connects TRBV10-3 to TRBJ1-5; 9 nucleotides match TRBD1. The trim removed 6 bases at V and 3 bases at J, leaving 3 bases unmatched. The CDR3 is 14 amino acids. Per germline, CDR1 ENHRY and CDR2 SYGVKD.